Detailed here is one TCR beta chain. These data come from a study of blood T cell repertoires in COVID-19. Background on the study: The samples span acute and convalescent COVID-19 from the United States, Italy and Spain.

Losses at the gene ends were 3 bases for V and 5 bases for J; bases not matched to a gene: 4. The germline V gene encodes CDR1 KGHSH and CDR2 LQKENI. The CDR3 extends over 14 amino acids. Only in-frame clones appear in the TCRdb table, and some are missing; sequencing was by immunoSEQ multiplex PCR. The table records around 220,000 clones, roughly 76% of them present only once. This TCR was recovered from a human donor in a cohort sampled during active COVID-19. Sample: peripheral blood. The V and J genes are TRBV18 and TRBJ2-7; 10 bases line up with TRBD1. The DNA for the CDR3 is TGTGCCAGCTCACCGACAGGGGGCGCGGACGAGCAGTACTTC. Amino acid sequence: CASSPTGGADEQYF.